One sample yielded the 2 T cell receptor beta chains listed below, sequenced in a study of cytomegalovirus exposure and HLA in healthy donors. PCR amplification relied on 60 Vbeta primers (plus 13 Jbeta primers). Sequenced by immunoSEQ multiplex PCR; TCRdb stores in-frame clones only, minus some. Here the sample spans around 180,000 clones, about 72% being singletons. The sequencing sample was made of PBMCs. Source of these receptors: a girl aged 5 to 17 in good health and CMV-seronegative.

The CDR3 bases are TGTGCCAGTAGCTCCGGGACAGGGCAACCGATTACCTATGGCTACACCTTC. It encodes CASSSGTGQPITYGYTF. V usage is TRBV19 and J usage is TRBJ1-2; 9 bases line up with TRBD1. The CDR3 has 17 residues. The V and J ends lost 6 bases and 4 bases, in that order; junction bases with no gene match: 15. Germline V gives CDR1 LNHDA, CDR2 SQIVND (reference sequence).

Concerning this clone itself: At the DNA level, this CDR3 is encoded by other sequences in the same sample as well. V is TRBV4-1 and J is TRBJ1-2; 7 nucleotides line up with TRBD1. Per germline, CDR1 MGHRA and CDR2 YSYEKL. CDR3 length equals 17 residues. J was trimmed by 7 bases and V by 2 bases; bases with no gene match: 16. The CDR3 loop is CASSQPTRGRGDSGYTF. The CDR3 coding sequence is TGCGCCAGCAGCCAACCCACCCGAGGCCGCGGGGACAGTGGCTACACCTTC.